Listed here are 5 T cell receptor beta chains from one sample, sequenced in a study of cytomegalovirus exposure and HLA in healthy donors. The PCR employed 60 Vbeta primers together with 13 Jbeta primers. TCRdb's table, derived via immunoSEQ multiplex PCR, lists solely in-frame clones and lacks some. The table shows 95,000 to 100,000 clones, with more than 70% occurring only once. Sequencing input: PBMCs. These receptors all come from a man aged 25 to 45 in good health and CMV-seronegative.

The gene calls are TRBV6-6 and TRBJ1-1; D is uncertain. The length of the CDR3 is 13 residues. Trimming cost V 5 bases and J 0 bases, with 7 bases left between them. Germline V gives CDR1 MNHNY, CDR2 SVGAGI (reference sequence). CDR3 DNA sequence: TGTGCCAGCAGTATCGTAATGAACACTGAAGCTTTCTTT. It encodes CASSIVMNTEAFF.

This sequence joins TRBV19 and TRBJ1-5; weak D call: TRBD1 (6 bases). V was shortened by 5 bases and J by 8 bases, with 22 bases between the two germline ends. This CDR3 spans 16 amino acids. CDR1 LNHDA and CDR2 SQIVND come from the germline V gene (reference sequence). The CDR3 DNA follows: TGTGCCAGTAGTCCTCAAACAGGGTCCCCGACGGAGCCCCAGCATTTT. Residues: CASSPQTGSPTEPQHF.

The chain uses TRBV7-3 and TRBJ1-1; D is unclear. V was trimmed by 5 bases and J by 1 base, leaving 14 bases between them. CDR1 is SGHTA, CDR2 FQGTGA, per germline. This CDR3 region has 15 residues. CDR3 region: CASSPDPRENTEAFF. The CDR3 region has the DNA TGTGCCAGCAGCCCCGACCCTAGAGAGAACACTGAAGCTTTCTTT.

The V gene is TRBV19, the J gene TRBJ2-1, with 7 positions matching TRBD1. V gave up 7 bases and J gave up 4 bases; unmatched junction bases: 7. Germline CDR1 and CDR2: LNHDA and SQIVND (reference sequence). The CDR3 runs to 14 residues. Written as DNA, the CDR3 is TGTGCCAGTAATACGGACAGGACTTACAATGAGCAGTTCTTC. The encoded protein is CASNTDRTYNEQFF. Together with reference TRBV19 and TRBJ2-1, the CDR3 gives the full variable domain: DGGITQSPKYLFRKEGQNVTLSCEQNLNHDAMYWYRQDPGQGLRLIYYSQIVNDFQKGDIAEGYSVSREKKESFPLTVTSAQKNPTAFYLCASNTDRTYNEQFFGPGTRLTVL.

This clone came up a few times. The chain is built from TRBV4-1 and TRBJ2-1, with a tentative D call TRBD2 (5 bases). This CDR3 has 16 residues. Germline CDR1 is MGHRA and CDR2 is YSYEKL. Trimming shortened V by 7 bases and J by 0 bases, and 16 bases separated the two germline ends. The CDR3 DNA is TGCGCCAGCACTGAGGATCCTAGCAGCTCCTACAATGAGCAGTTCTTC. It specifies CASTEDPSSSYNEQFF.